This T cell receptor (beta chain) originates from a study of monozygotic twins with inflammatory bowel disease (dated by TCRdb to the late 2010s). Concerning the study at large: The full study comprised about 28 monozygotic twin pairs: nine German pairs (four IBD-concordant, five IBD-discordant) and 19 IBD-discordant Danish pairs. Disease-associated traits were sought mainly through comparisons between IBD patients and their genetically identical healthy co-twins within discordant pairs. Each individual had, on average, about 151 000 unique TCRalpha sequences and 181 000 unique TCRbeta sequences available for analysis.

From each donor, an approximately 2.5 ml peripheral blood sample was collected into PAXgene tubes and kept at -80 degrees C. Without T cell sorting, total RNA was isolated from whole blood using the PAXgene blood miRNA kit on an automated QIAcube. Peripheral blood from monozygotic twin pairs concordant or discordant for inflammatory bowel disease was subjected to deep TCRalpha and TCRbeta repertoire profiling with unique molecular barcoding. For every twin pair, smoking habits were documented, and each individual was categorised as a current, former or never smoker. The germline V gene gives CDR1 as SGHVS and CDR2 as FQNEAQ. The CDR3 covers 19 residues, taking in both the cysteine and the phenylalanine. DNA is not recorded here. Study-wide conclusions, independent of this receptor: No single strong signal or clonotype linked to IBD turned up in the results, so the idea that one exists was not supported. A decrease in TCRbeta repertoire diversity, as measured by inverse Simpson index, was observed in IBD patients compared with their healthy co-twins. The analysis was unable to tell different T cell subtypes apart. Compared with healthy twins, IBD patients shared fewer clonotypes with other individuals, and the difference was most pronounced in patients with signs of disease activity. Concordant and discordant twins showed no difference in repertoire similarity, possibly because of limited statistical power. Because patients received different immunosuppressive treatments, the repertoires may have picked up extra background noise and variability between individuals.

Points on this clonotype: Its specific antigen is unknown.

Library preparation employed 5' RACE. Preparation of each TCR library used approximately 3,700 ng of total RNA. For each sample, cDNA synthesis with SMARTScribe reverse transcriptase was split into eight separate reactions. During cDNA synthesis, template switching introduced unique molecular identifiers that contained a 6-nucleotide sample barcode. TCRalpha and TCRbeta cDNA was amplified in two nested PCRs of roughly 16 and 10 cycles, and bead purification was carried out after each PCR. Before amplification, cDNA was treated with uracil DNA-glycosylase and purified using the QIAquick PCR purification kit. The second PCR added Illumina TruSeq-compatible adapters along with sample-specific barcodes. TapeStation and Qubit were used to check library quality and concentration, and 4 to 6.5 ng of each library went into the pool. Pooled libraries were sequenced on an Illumina HiSeq2500 single-index Rapid Run with 2 x 100 bp reads and custom sequencing primers. On the study's bioinformatics: MiGEC version 1.2.6 was used for UMI-based consensus assembly, which corrected PCR and sequencing errors. MiXCR version 2.1.1 was used for V(D)J alignment, clonotype assembly and CDR3 extraction. Gene usage, clonotype sharing and MAIT/NKT TCR abundance were normalised by analysing the top 1000, 10 000 and 20 000 clonotypes per sample. After downsampling to 27 000 UMIs, diversity was calculated as the inverse Simpson index using the vegan R package. Paired Mann-Whitney U tests were applied to discordant twin pairs, and Benjamini-Hochberg correction was used for multiple testing. Reads reprocessed by TCRdb are summarized as one entry per CDR3 protein sequence, and DNA is absent. The V and J calls follow TCRdb's processing rather than the paper's. The sample's own table lists 160,000 or so distinct CDR3 sequences. The ten largest clones take up roughly 2.3% of the sample.

The rearranged chain carries TRBV7-8 and TRBJ2-6. The TCR originated in a human donor with ulcerative colitis or Crohn's disease, or a healthy co-twin of an affected twin (not recorded which). Sample: blood. The CDR3 region: CASSFTQATRDSGANVLTF. The entire variable domain, with the stretches around the CDR3 drawn from the reference TRBV7-8 and TRBJ2-6 proteins, is GAGVSQSPRYKVAKRGQDVALRCDPISGHVSLFWYQQALGQGPEFLTYFQNEAQLDKSGLPSDRFFAERPEGSVSTLKIQRTQQEDSAVYLCASSFTQATRDSGANVLTFGAGSRLTVL.